These T cell receptor beta chains were read from a single sample in a study of shared clonotypes between healthy human individuals. Assay used: immunoSEQ multiplex PCR; TCRdb lists only in-frame clones, some missing. The data hold millions of clones, with about 95% observed a single time. The sample taken for sequencing was naive CD8+ T cells sorted from blood. These receptors all come from a man in his late teens or twenties in good health. CDR3s include the opening cysteine and the closing phenylalanine or tryptophan. Each record gives: clone size, D gene, J gene, V gene, CDR3 DNA, CDR3 protein. D genes are given only for firm matches. Size is omitted from some rows. Given values are once, few, many or a class for expanded clones.

size: NA
D: NA
J: TRBJ2-3
V: TRBV4-3
DNA: TGCGCCAGCAGCCCCCTTTTGGCAGATACGCAGTATTTT
CDR3: CASSPLLADTQYF

size: once
D: NA
J: TRBJ2-7
V: TRBV28
DNA: TGTGCCAGCACCTCGACAGGTGGGGGGTACGAGCAGTACTTC
CDR3: CASTSTGGGYEQYF

size: NA
D: NA
J: TRBJ1-2
V: TRBV6-1
DNA: TGTGCCAGCAGTGAAGCGACAGGATATGGCTACACCTTC
CDR3: CASSEATGYGYTF

size: once
D: NA
J: TRBJ1-1
V: TRBV6-6
DNA: TGTGCCAGCAGTTACTCTCAGGGCTTGAACACTGAAGCTTTCTTT
CDR3: CASSYSQGLNTEAFF

size: NA
D: NA
J: TRBJ1-2
V: TRBV6-5
DNA: TGTGCCAGCAGTTACGGGGGGACCTCAAATGGCTACACCTTC
CDR3: CASSYGGTSNGYTF

size: NA
D: TRBD1
J: TRBJ1-5
V: TRBV28
DNA: TGTGCCAGCAGTAGCACAGGGGGGAGCAATCAGCCCCAGCATTTT
CDR3: CASSSTGGSNQPQHF

size: NA
D: NA
J: TRBJ1-2
V: TRBV27
DNA: TGTGCCAGCAGTTTATCGTTCGGCGGCGACTATGGCTACACCTTC
CDR3: CASSLSFGGDYGYTF

size: NA
D: NA
J: TRBJ2-1
V: TRBV25-1
DNA: TGTGCCAGCAGTGACGGAGGGGACAATGAGCAGTTCTTC
CDR3: CASSDGGDNEQFF

size: NA
D: TRBD2
J: TRBJ2-3
V: TRBV7-8
DNA: TGTGCCAGCAGCTTAGTTCTAGCGGGGGGATCCACAGATACGCAGTATTTT
CDR3: CASSLVLAGGSTDTQYF

size: NA
D: TRBD1
J: TRBJ2-7
V: TRBV7-9
DNA: TGTGCCAGCAGCTTAGTCCGGGACAGAGCCTACGAGCAGTACTTC
CDR3: CASSLVRDRAYEQYF

size: NA
D: NA
J: TRBJ2-2
V: TRBV19
DNA: TGTGCCAGTAGTATCCCCAGGGTGAGGGTTGACACCGGGGAGCTGTTTTTT
CDR3: CASSIPRVRVDTGELFF

size: NA
D: NA
J: TRBJ1-2
V: TRBV19
DNA: TGTGCCAGTAGTATAGACCCTACTGGGAGGCCCGCTACTTTTAACTATGGCTACACCTTC
CDR3: CASSIDPTGRPATFNYGYTF

size: once
D: TRBD2
J: TRBJ2-5
V: TRBV7-2
DNA: TGTGCCAGCAGCTTAGGAATTCTAGCGGGATCCCAAGAGACCCAGTACTTC
CDR3: CASSLGILAGSQETQYF

size: NA
D: NA
J: TRBJ1-4
V: TRBV9
DNA: TGTGCCAGCAGCAATTCTCTGGTTCGCACTAATGAAAAACTGTTTTTT
CDR3: CASSNSLVRTNEKLFF

size: once
D: TRBD1
J: TRBJ2-2
V: TRBV13
DNA: TGTGCCAGCAGCGATGGGACAGGAACAACCGGGGAGCTGTTTTTT
CDR3: CASSDGTGTTGELFF

size: NA
D: TRBD1
J: TRBJ2-7
V: TRBV6-5
DNA: TGTGCCAGCACTCCGCAGGGGGCCTCCTACGAGCAGTACTTC
CDR3: CASTPQGASYEQYF

size: few
D: NA
J: TRBJ1-4
V: TRBV29-1
DNA: TGCAGCGTTGAACAGGGAGAGGAAAAACTGTTTTTT
CDR3: CSVEQGEEKLFF

size: NA
D: NA
J: TRBJ2-3
V: TRBV27
DNA: TGTGCCAGCAGTTTCGGCGGGGGCACAGATACGCAGTATTTT
CDR3: CASSFGGGTDTQYF

size: NA
D: NA
J: TRBJ1-5
V: TRBV7-3
DNA: TGTGCCAGCACCCCAAGGACGGGGGCCATCAATAGCAATCAGCCCCAGCATTTT
CDR3: CASTPRTGAINSNQPQHF

size: NA
D: NA
J: TRBJ2-1
V: TRBV4-2
DNA: TGTGCCAGCAGCCACTCCCCGGGAAATGAGCAGTTCTTC
CDR3: CASSHSPGNEQFF

size: NA
D: TRBD2
J: TRBJ2-3
V: TRBV15
DNA: TGTGCCACCAGCTTTAGCGGGAGGGCCGACGATACGCAGTATTTT
CDR3: CATSFSGRADDTQYF

size: NA
D: NA
J: TRBJ1-5
V: TRBV6-6
DNA: TGTGCCAGCAGTTACGGGGAGGGGTACCAGCCCCAGCATTTT
CDR3: CASSYGEGYQPQHF

size: NA
D: NA
J: TRBJ2-5
V: TRBV5-1
DNA: TGCGCCAGCAGGGACTCCGGGACTTGGGAGACCCAGTACTTC
CDR3: CASRDSGTWETQYF

size: NA
D: NA
J: TRBJ2-7
V: TRBV5-4
DNA: TGTGCCAGCAGCTTGGCAAAGGGACTGAGCTACGAGCAGTACTTC
CDR3: CASSLAKGLSYEQYF

size: NA
D: NA
J: TRBJ1-1
V: TRBV27
DNA: TGTGCCAGCAGTTCATCATCAGGGGAGATGAACACTGAAGCTTTCTTT
CDR3: CASSSSSGEMNTEAFF

size: NA
D: NA
J: TRBJ2-5
V: TRBV7-9
DNA: TGTGCCAGCAGCCCCCAAGAGACCCAGTACTTC
CDR3: CASSPQETQYF

size: NA
D: NA
J: TRBJ1-1
V: TRBV28
DNA: TGTGCCAGCAGTTTATGGGGTCAGGGGAGGACTGAAGCTTTCTTT
CDR3: CASSLWGQGRTEAFF

size: NA
D: NA
J: TRBJ1-5
V: TRBV9
DNA: TGTGCCAGCAGCGTAGTGGGGGGTGGGAAACAGCCCCAGCATTTT
CDR3: CASSVVGGGKQPQHF

size: NA
D: NA
J: TRBJ2-7
V: TRBV2
DNA: TGTGCCAGCTCCGTGGGGCTTGAGCAGTACTTC
CDR3: CASSVGLEQYF

size: NA
D: TRBD2
J: TRBJ2-5
V: TRBV11-3
DNA: TGTGCCAGCAGCCCTACGGGGGGGCCCCTAGAGACCCAGTACTTC
CDR3: CASSPTGGPLETQYF

size: NA
D: TRBD2
J: TRBJ2-7
V: TRBV6-5
DNA: TGTGCCAGCAGTTCGAGACTAGCGGGGGGTTTATACGAGCAGTACTTC
CDR3: CASSSRLAGGLYEQYF

size: NA
D: TRBD1
J: TRBJ2-7
V: TRBV10-3
DNA: TGTGCCATCAGTGAGGAAGGGACAGGGGCCTACGAGCAGTACTTC
CDR3: CAISEEGTGAYEQYF

size: NA
D: NA
J: TRBJ1-6
V: TRBV6-1
DNA: TGTGCCAGCAGTGGGAATTCCAGGGCAGGGCGAAATTCACCCCTCCACTTT
CDR3: CASSGNSRAGRNSPLHF

size: NA
D: TRBD1
J: TRBJ2-5
V: TRBV11-2
DNA: TGTGCCAGCAGCTTAGACCCTTCAGGGACAGACCAAGAGACCCAGTACTTC
CDR3: CASSLDPSGTDQETQYF

size: NA
D: NA
J: TRBJ2-5
V: TRBV7-9
DNA: TGTGCCAGCAGCGTCGCCCAGGGCCAAGAGACCCAGTACTTC
CDR3: CASSVAQGQETQYF

size: NA
D: TRBD1
J: TRBJ2-7
V: TRBV4-1
DNA: TGCGCCAGCAGCCAAAGGGGGACAGGGGGCAACGAGCAGTACTTC
CDR3: CASSQRGTGGNEQYF

size: NA
D: NA
J: TRBJ2-5
V: TRBV28
DNA: TGTGCCAGCAGTCTCACAGGGGAGGCGGTGGGAGAGACCCAGTACTTC
CDR3: CASSLTGEAVGETQYF

size: NA
D: TRBD1
J: TRBJ1-5
V: TRBV13
DNA: TGTGCCAGCAGCGGACAGGGTGGTCAGCCCCAGCATTTT
CDR3: CASSGQGGQPQHF

size: NA
D: TRBD2
J: TRBJ2-2
V: TRBV4-1
DNA: TGCGCCAGCAGCCAAGATCCTCTAGCGGCGCTTTACACCGGGGAGCTGTTTTTT
CDR3: CASSQDPLAALYTGELFF

size: NA
D: NA
J: TRBJ2-7
V: TRBV5-6
DNA: TGTGCCAGCAGCTTGGGCAGGCCCCAACCCTACGAGCAGTACTTC
CDR3: CASSLGRPQPYEQYF

size: NA
D: NA
J: TRBJ1-5
V: TRBV6-5
DNA: TGTGCCAGCAGTTACGGGGTCGGCGATCAGCCCCAGCATTTT
CDR3: CASSYGVGDQPQHF

size: NA
D: NA
J: TRBJ2-7
V: TRBV6-5
DNA: TGTGCCAGCTCTAGCGAGATTCTAGGGGACGGGTACTTC
CDR3: CASSSEILGDGYF

size: NA
D: TRBD2
J: TRBJ2-5
V: TRBV6-5
DNA: TGTGCCAGCAGCCCCGGGACTAGCTCCTTCCAGTACTTC
CDR3: CASSPGTSSFQYF

size: NA
D: NA
J: TRBJ2-1
V: TRBV7-2
DNA: TGTGCCAGCAGCTGGAGACTGGGGAGCTCCTACAATGAGCAGTTCTTC
CDR3: CASSWRLGSSYNEQFF

size: NA
D: NA
J: TRBJ1-4
V: TRBV4-1
DNA: TGCGCCAGCAGCCAAGACAGGGCGGGGGAAAAACTGTTTTTT
CDR3: CASSQDRAGEKLFF

size: NA
D: NA
J: TRBJ2-1
V: TRBV7-9
DNA: TGTGCCAGCAGCTTAGCGCGTCAGGGGCCCTACAATGAGCAGTTCTTC
CDR3: CASSLARQGPYNEQFF

size: NA
D: NA
J: TRBJ2-7
V: TRBV5-1
DNA: TGCGCCAGCAGCTCGAGCAGGGATTTCACCTACGAGCAGTACTTC
CDR3: CASSSSRDFTYEQYF

size: NA
D: NA
J: TRBJ2-1
V: TRBV4-2
DNA: TGTGCCAGCAGCCAAGAGTTACTTTCATACAATGAGCAGTTCTTC
CDR3: CASSQELLSYNEQFF

size: NA
D: NA
J: TRBJ2-2
V: TRBV2
DNA: TGTGCCAGCAGCTCAATGACGGGTGTCGGCACCGGGGAGCTGTTTTTT
CDR3: CASSSMTGVGTGELFF

size: NA
D: NA
J: TRBJ2-3
V: TRBV25-1
DNA: TGTGCCAGCAGTTCCAAAGGAGTCTGGTCGGCAGATACGCAGTATTTT
CDR3: CASSSKGVWSADTQYF

size: NA
D: NA
J: TRBJ2-1
V: TRBV4-3
DNA: TGCGCCAGCAGCCAAGATCTGGCTAATGAGCAGTTCTTC
CDR3: CASSQDLANEQFF

size: NA
D: NA
J: TRBJ1-4
V: TRBV2
DNA: TGTGCCAGCAGTGAAGCGACGGGGCCGGGGGAAAAACTGTTTTTT
CDR3: CASSEATGPGEKLFF

size: NA
D: NA
J: TRBJ2-3
V: TRBV7-2
DNA: TGTGCCAGCAGCTCCTGGACCCGGATGCTCACAGATACGCAGTATTTT
CDR3: CASSSWTRMLTDTQYF

size: NA
D: TRBD1
J: TRBJ2-7
V: TRBV4-1
DNA: TGCGCCAGCAGCCAAGTGGGACAGGGGTCCCACGAGCAGTACTTC
CDR3: CASSQVGQGSHEQYF